The text below deals with one T cell receptor beta chain. Its antigen is undetermined. This sample is part of a study of shared clonotypes between healthy human individuals. V was pared by 8 bases and J by 5 bases, with 4 bases of the junction left unmatched. Germline V lookup: CDR1 SNHLY, CDR2 FYNNEI. CDR3 length equals 13 residues. Terminally differentiated effector memory CD45RA+ cells were excluded from the naive CD8 cells, which were CD45RO-negative and positively selected for CCR7. In the source study's methods: There were no quality scores in the junction-only immunoSEQ sequences, so filtering differed. Clones were read by immunoSEQ multiplex PCR, and TCRdb kept only the in-frame ones, dropping some. The DNA was the basis for D and trimming; V, J and clone size are from that table. Of roughly 2.1 million clones detected, under 95% appear once; the ten largest clones hold 1.5% to 2%. Study observations and caveats: Rarefaction showed that sequencing of sorted subsets was incomplete (despite large depth).

This TCR came from a man between 18 and 35 years old in good health. Some clones in this sample may be carry-over from other donors' samples. The J gene is TRBJ2-3, the V gene TRBV2, with 10 nucleotides matching TRBD1. Sequenced material: naive CD8+ T cells from PBMCs. The CDR3: CASGGQGQDTQYF. DNA of the CDR3: TGTGCCAGCGGGGGACAGGGGCAAGATACGCAGTATTTT.